This T cell receptor beta chain was retrieved from a study of CD8+ T cells in alopecia areata. As for this clone: Its antigen is not identified.

Extracted RNA was reverse transcribed, and the resulting cDNA served as sequencing template. Measured with immunoSEQ multiplex PCR; TCRdb has only the in-frame clones, and not every one. The data show about 210,000 clones, under 40% seen once. The treatment denotes: oral pan-JAK inhibitor, 5-10 mg twice daily. The junction had 3 bases not matched to a gene; V was cut back by 4 bases and J by 1 base. The CDR3 runs 14 residues. CDR1 MGHDK and CDR2 SYGVNS come from the germline V gene. Study conclusions and caveats: An increase in clonality over normal scalp was evident in lesional scalp, especially alopecia totalis/universalis.

The sequences come from CD4+ T cells sorted from blood, collected around week 30, from a patient treated with tofacitinib. This rearrangement joins TRBV25-1 to TRBJ2-7, with 8 bases fitting TRBD1. This clonotype was obtained from a human donor with alopecia areata. CDR3 in amino acids: CASSGRDRSYEQYF. CDR3 nucleotide sequence: TGTGCCAGCAGTGGCCGGGACAGGTCCTACGAGCAGTACTTC.